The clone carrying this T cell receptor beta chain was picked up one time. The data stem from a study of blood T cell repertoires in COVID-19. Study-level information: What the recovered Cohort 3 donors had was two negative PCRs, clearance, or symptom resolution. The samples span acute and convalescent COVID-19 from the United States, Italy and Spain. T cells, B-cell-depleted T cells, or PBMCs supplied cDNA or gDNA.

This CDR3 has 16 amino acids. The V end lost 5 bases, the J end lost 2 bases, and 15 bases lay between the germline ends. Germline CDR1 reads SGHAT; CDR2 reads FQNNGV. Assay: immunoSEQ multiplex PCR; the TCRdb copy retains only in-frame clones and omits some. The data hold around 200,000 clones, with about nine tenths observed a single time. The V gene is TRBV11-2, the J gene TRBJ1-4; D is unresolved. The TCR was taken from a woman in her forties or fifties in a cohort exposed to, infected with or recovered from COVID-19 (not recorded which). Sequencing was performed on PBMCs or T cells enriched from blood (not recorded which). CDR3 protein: CASSANPGRTNEKLFF. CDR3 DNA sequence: TGTGCCAGCAGCGCGAATCCTGGGAGGACTAATGAAAAACTGTTTTTT.